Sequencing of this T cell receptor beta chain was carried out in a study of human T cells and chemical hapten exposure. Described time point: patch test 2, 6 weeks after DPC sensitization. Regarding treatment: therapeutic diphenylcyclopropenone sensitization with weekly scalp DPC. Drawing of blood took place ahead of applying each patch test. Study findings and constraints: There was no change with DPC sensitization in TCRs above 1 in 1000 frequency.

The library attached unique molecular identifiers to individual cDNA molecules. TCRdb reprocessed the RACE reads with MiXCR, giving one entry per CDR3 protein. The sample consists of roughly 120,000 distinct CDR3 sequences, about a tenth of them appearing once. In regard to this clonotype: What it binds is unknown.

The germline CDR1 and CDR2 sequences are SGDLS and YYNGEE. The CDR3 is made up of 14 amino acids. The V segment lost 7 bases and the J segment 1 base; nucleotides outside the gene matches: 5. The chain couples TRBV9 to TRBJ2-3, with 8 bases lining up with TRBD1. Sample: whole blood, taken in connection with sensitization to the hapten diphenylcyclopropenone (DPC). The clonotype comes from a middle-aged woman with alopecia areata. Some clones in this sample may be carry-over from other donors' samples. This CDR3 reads CASGKTGGTDTQYF. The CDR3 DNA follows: TGTGCCAGCGGCAAGACAGGGGGCACAGATACGCAGTATTTT.